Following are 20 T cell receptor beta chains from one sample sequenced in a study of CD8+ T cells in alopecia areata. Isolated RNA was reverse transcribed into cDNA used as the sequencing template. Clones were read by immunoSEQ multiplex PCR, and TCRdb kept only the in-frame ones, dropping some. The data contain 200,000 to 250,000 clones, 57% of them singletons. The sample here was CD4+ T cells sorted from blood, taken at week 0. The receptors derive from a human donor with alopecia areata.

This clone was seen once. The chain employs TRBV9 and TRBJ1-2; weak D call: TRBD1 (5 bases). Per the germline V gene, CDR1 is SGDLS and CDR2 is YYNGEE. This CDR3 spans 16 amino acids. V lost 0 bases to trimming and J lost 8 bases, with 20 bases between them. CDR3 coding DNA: TGTGCCAGCAGCGTAGCATCGGCGCCAGGGCGGGAGGGCTACACCTTC. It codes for CASSVASAPGREGYTF. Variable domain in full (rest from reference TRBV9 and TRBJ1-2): DSGVTQTPKHLITATGQRVTLRCSPRSGDLSVYWYQQSLDQGLQFLIQYYNGEERAKGNILERFSAQQFPDLHSELNLSSLELGDSALYFCASSVASAPGREGYTFGSGTRLTVV.

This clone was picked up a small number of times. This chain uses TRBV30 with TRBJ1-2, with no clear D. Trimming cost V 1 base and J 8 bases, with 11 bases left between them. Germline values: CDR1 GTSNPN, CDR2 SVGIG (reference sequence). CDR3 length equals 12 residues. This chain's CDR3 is CAWSGESRGYTF. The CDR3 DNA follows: TGTGCCTGGAGTGGGGAATCGCGGGGCTACACCTTC.

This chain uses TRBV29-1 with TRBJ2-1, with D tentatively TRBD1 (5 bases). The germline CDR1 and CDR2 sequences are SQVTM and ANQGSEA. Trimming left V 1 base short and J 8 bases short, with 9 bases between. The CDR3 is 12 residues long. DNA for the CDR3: TGCAGCGTTGAAGGGCAGGGCTATGAGCAGTTCTTC. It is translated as CSVEGQGYEQFF.

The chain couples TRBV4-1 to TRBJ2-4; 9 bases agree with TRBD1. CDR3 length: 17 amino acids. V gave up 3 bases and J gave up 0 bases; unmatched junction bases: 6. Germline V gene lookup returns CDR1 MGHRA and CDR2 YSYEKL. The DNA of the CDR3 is TGCGCCAGCAGCCAGCCCACAGGGGGCCTAGCCAAAAACATTCAGTACTTC. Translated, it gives CASSQPTGGLAKNIQYF.

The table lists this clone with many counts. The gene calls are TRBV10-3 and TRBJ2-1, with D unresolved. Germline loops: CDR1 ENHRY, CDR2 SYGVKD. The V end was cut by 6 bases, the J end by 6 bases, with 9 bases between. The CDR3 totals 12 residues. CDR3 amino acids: CAISVAINEQFF. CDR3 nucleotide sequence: TGTGCCATCAGCGTTGCGATCAATGAGCAGTTCTTC.

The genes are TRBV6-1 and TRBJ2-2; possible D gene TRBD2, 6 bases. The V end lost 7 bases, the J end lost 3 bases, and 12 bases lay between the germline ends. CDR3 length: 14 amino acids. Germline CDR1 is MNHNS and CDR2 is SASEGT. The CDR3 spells CASISREHTGELFF. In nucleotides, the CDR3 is TGTGCCAGCATTAGTCGGGAGCACACCGGGGAGCTGTTTTTT.

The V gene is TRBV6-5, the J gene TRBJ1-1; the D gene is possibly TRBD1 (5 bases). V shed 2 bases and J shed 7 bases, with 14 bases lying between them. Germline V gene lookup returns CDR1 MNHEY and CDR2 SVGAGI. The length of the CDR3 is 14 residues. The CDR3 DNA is TGTGCCAGCAGTTACAGGGACCGATTTATTGAAGCTTTCTTT. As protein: CASSYRDRFIEAFF.

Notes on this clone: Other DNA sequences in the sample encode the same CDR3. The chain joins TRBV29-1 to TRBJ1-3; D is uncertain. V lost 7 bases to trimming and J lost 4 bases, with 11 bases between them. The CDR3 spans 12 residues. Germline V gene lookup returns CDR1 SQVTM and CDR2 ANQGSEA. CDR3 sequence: CSGGSSGNTIYF. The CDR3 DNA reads TGCAGCGGTGGTTCGTCCGGAAACACCATATATTTT.

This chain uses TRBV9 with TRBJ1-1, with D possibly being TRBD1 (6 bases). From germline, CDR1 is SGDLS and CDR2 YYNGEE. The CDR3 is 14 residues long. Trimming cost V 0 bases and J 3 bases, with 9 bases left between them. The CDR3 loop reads CASSVVSGDTEAFF. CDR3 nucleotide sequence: TGTGCCAGCAGCGTAGTTTCAGGGGACACTGAAGCTTTCTTT.

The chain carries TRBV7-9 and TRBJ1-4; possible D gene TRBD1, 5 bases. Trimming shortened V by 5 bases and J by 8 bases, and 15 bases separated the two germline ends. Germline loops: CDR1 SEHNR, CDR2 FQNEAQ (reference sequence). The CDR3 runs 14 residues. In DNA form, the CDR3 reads TGTGCCAGCAGCCCGGGACTGGGGAACGAAAAACTGTTTTTT. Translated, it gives CASSPGLGNEKLFF. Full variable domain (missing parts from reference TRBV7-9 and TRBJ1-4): DTGVSQNPRHKITKRGQNVTFRCDPISEHNRLYWYRQTLGQGPEFLTYFQNEAQLEKSRLLSDRFSAERPKGSFSTLEIQRTEQGDSAMYLCASSPGLGNEKLFFGSGTQLSVL.

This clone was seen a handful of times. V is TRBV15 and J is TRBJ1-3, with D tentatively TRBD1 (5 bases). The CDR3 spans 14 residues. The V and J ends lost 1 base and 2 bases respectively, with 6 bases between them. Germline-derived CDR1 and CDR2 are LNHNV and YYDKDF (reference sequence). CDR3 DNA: TGTGCCACCAGCAGAGCAGGGCCTGGAAACACCATATATTTT. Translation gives CATSRAGPGNTIYF.

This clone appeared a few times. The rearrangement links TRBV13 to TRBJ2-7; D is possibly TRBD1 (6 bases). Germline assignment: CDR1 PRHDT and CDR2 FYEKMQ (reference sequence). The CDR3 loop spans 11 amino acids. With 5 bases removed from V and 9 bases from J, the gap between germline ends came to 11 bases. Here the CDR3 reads CASSGGLRQYF. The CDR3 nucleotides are TGTGCCAGCAGCGGGGGCCTCCGGCAGTACTTC.

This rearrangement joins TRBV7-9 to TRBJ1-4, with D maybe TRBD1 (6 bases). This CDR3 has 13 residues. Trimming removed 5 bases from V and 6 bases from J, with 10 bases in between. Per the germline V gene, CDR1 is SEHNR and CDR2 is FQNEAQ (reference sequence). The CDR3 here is CASSKGQYEKLFF. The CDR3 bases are TGTGCCAGCAGCAAAGGACAGTATGAAAAACTGTTTTTT.

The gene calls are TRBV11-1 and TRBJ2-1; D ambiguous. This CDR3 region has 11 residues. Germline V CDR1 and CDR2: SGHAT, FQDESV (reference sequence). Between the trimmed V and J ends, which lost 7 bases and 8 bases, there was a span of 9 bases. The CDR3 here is CASTRSYEQFF. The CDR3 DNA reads TGTGCCAGCACCCGTAGTTATGAGCAGTTCTTC.

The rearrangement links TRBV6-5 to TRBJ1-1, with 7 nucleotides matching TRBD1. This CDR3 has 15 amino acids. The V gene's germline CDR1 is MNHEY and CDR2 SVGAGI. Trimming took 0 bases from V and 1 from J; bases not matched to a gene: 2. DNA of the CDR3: TGTGCCAGCAGTTACTCGACAGGGCAGAACACTGAAGCTTTCTTT. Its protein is CASSYSTGQNTEAFF.

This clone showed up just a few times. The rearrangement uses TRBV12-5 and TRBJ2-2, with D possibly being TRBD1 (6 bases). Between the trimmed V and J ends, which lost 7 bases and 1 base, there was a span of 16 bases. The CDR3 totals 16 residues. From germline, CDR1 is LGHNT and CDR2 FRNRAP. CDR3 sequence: CASATIMGQNTGELFF. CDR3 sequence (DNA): TGTGCTAGTGCCACAATCATGGGACAGAACACCGGGGAGCTGTTTTTT.

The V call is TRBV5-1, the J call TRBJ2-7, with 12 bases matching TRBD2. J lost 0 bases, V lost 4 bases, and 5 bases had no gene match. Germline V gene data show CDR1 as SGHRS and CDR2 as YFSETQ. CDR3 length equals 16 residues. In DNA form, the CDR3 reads TGCGCCAGCAGCGTTTCGACTAGCGGGGGCTCCTACGAGCAGTACTTC. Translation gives CASSVSTSGGSYEQYF.

The CDR3 DNA follows: TGCAGCGTTGTGTTGAGGGGACAGCATGAAGCTTTCTTT. Protein sequence: CSVVLRGQHEAFF. This sequence joins TRBV29-1 and TRBJ1-1, with 7 bases matching TRBD1. The CDR3 has 13 amino acids. Germline values: CDR1 SQVTM, CDR2 ANQGSEA. V was clipped by 4 bases and J by 7 bases; unmatched bases: 9.

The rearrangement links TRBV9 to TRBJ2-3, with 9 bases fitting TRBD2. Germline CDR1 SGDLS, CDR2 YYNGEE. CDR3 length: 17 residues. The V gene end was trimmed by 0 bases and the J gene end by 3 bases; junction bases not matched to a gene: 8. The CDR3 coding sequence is TGTGCCAGCAGCGTAGCCCCGACTAGCGGCGGAACAGATACGCAGTATTTT. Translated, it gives CASSVAPTSGGTDTQYF. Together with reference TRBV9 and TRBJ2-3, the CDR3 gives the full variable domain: DSGVTQTPKHLITATGQRVTLRCSPRSGDLSVYWYQQSLDQGLQFLIQYYNGEERAKGNILERFSAQQFPDLHSELNLSSLELGDSALYFCASSVAPTSGGTDTQYFGPGTRLTVL.

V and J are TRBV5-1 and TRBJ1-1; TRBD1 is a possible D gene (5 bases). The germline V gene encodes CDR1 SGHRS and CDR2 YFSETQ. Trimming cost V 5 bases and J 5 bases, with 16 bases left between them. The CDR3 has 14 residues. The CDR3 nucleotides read TGCGCCAGCAGTGAACTTGGGGGGTTAACTGAAGCTTTCTTT. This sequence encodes CASSELGGLTEAFF.